This paragraph reports one T cell receptor beta chain. The data are from a study of blood T cell repertoires in COVID-19. Here immunoSEQ multiplex PCR was the method, and the copy in TCRdb shows in-frame clones only, minus some. The sample comprises 290,000 or so clones, around 87% of which are singletons, and 1.3% rests with the top ten. The sequence came from an older man with acute or convalescent COVID-19. Sequenced material: peripheral blood.

CDR3 coding DNA: TGTGCCACCAGCTTCAACAGGGAAAATCAAGCTTTCTTT. Residues: CATSFNRENQAFF. The rearrangement joins TRBV15 to TRBJ1-1, with D tentatively TRBD1 (6 bases). Germline V gene lookup returns CDR1 LNHNV and CDR2 YYDKDF (reference sequence). V was cut by 5 bases and J by 9 bases, with 16 bases left in between. This CDR3 comprises 13 residues. Full variable domain (outside the CDR3, taken from reference TRBV15 and TRBJ1-1): DAMVIQNPRYQVTQFGKPVTLSCSQTLNHNVMYWYQQKSSQAPKLLFHYYDKDFNNEADTPDNFQSRRPNTSFCFLDIRSPGLGDTAMYLCATSFNRENQAFFGQGTRLTVV.